One sample yielded the 10 T cell receptor beta chains listed below, sequenced in a study of CD8+CD57+ T cells in acquired aplastic anemia. Individuals selected for sequencing had exhibited CD8+CD57+ cell expansion on flow cytometry. Genomic DNA was employed as the template in profiling TCR beta VDJ and CDR3. Each CDR3 protein is one row after TCRdb ran MiXCR on the reads. Of some 170,000 distinct CDR3 sequences listed, around 50% are singletons. Sequences were obtained from sorted CD4+, CD8+, or CD8+CD57+ T cells (not recorded which) from PBMCs. The receptors stem from a human donor with aplastic anemia.

This chain joins TRBV2 and TRBJ2-5, with 13 bases that match TRBD2. The CDR3 is 16 residues long. J gave up 4 bases and V 4 bases, and 6 bases lay outside the gene matches. Germline lookup yields CDR1 SNHLY and CDR2 FYNNEI. The CDR3 sequence: CASSVLTSGRTETQYF. CDR3 nucleotides: TGTGCCAGCAGTGTATTGACTAGCGGGAGGACAGAGACCCAGTACTTC.

This clonotype was picked up many times. The V and J genes are TRBV12-3 or TRBV12-4 and TRBJ2-1; TRBD2 matches 7 bases. This CDR3 region has 15 residues. V lost 2 bases to trimming and J lost 7 bases; unmatched junction nucleotides: 8. The CDR3 loop reads CASSLPRGAGNEQFF. The CDR3 nucleotides are TGTGCCAGCAGTTTACCCCGGGGAGCGGGGAATGAGCAGTTCTTC.

The chain has TRBV5-4 and TRBJ1-6; D gene ambiguous. CDR1 and CDR2 from the germline V gene are SGHNT and YYREEE (reference sequence). The CDR3 has 15 amino acids. Between the trimmed V and J ends, which lost 1 base and 3 bases, there was a span of 8 bases. CDR3 bases: TGTGCCAGCAGCTTGAAGGCAGGCTATAATTCACCCCTCCACTTT. Protein product: CASSLKAGYNSPLHF.

V gene TRBV19 combines with J gene TRBJ2-5; 7 nucleotides line up with TRBD2. With 2 bases clipped from V and 5 bases from J, the junction kept 5 bases outside the gene matches. CDR1 and CDR2 (germline): LNHDA, SQIVND (reference sequence). The CDR3 loop spans 14 amino acids. CDR3: CASSISGGDETQYF. Written as DNA, the CDR3 is TGTGCCAGTAGTATAAGTGGGGGGGATGAGACCCAGTACTTC.

This clonotype came up many times. CDR3 nucleotide sequence: TGTGCCAGCAGCTTAGAAGTGGCGGGGGTAAACGGGGGCTACACCTTC. It translates to CASSLEVAGVNGGYTF. The rearrangement joins TRBV11-1 to TRBJ1-2, with D perhaps matching TRBD1 (5 bases). The CDR3 contains 16 residues. V lost 1 base and J 8 bases, leaving 20 bases between the germline ends. From germline, CDR1 is SGHAT and CDR2 FQDESV (reference sequence).

The chain combines TRBV9 with TRBJ2-5, with D perhaps matching TRBD2 (7 bases). From germline, CDR1 is SGDLS and CDR2 YYNGEE. This CDR3 is 14 amino acids long. V was clipped by 0 bases and J by 4 bases, with 10 bases between them. DNA for the CDR3: TGTGCCAGCAGCGTAGGAGGGGGGGTAGAGACCCAGTACTTC. This sequence encodes CASSVGGGVETQYF.

This clonotype was seen many times. In DNA form, the CDR3 reads TGTGCCAGTAGTCGTGGCCAGTTGAACACTGAAGCTTTCTTT. Amino acid sequence: CASSRGQLNTEAFF. The chain is built from TRBV19 and TRBJ1-1; no definite D call. Germline lookup yields CDR1 LNHDA and CDR2 SQIVND (reference sequence). V lost 5 bases and J 0 bases, leaving 10 bases between the germline ends. The length of the CDR3 is 14 residues. Based on the CDR3 plus reference TRBV19 and TRBJ1-1, the full variable domain is DGGITQSPKYLFRKEGQNVTLSCEQNLNHDAMYWYRQDPGQGLRLIYYSQIVNDFQKGDIAEGYSVSREKKESFPLTVTSAQKNPTAFYLCASSRGQLNTEAFFGQGTRLTVV.

The rearrangement joins TRBV24-1 to TRBJ1-2, with TRBD1 identical over 9 bases. V shed 3 bases, J shed 7 bases, and the junction held 5 bases outside the gene matches. The CDR3 extends over 14 amino acids. CDR1 is KGHDR and CDR2 is SFDVKD in the germline V gene. The CDR3 DNA follows: TGTGCCACCAGTGATAGGGACAGGGCACTTGGCTACACCTTC. As protein: CATSDRDRALGYTF.

This clonotype has only one observation. The missing conserved phenylalanine or tryptophan at the end of this CDR3 makes a read error likely. The chain recombines TRBV2 with TRBJ2-7; D perhaps matches TRBD1 (7 bases). CDR1 is SNHLY and CDR2 is FYNNEI in the germline V gene. The V end was cut by 7 bases, the J end by 8 bases, with 21 bases between. The CDR3 is 14 residues long. This CDR3 is CASKGTALAGKQYY. The CDR3 DNA reads TGTGCCAGCAAGGGGACAGCCCTTGCGGGGAAGCAGTACTAC.

As to this clonotype: The junction does not match germline at one end; this may be a read error. V and J are TRBV14 and TRBJ1-6, with D perhaps matching TRBD1 (6 bases). Per germline, CDR1 SGHDN and CDR2 FVKESK. CDR3 size: 16 residues. The CDR3 coding sequence is TGTGCCAGCAGCCAAGATGTGGGACAAAATTATTCGCCCCTCCACTTT. It specifies CASSQDVGQNYSPLHF.